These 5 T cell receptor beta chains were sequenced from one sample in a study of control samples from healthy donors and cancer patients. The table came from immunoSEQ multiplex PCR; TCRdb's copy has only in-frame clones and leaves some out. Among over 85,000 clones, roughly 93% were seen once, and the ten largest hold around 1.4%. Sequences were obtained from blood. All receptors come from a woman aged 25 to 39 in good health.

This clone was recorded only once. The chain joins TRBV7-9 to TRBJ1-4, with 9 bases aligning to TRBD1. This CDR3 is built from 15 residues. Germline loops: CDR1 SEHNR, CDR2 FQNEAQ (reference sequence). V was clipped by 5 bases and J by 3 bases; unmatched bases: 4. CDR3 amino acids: CASSARTGANEKLFF. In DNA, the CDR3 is TGTGCCAGCAGCGCCCGGACAGGGGCTAATGAAAAACTGTTTTTT.

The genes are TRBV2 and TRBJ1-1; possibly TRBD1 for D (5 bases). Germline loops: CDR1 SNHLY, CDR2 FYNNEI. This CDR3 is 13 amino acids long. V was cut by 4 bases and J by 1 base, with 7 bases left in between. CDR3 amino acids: CASSGQPNTEAFF. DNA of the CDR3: TGTGCCAGCAGTGGACAGCCGAACACTGAAGCTTTCTTT.

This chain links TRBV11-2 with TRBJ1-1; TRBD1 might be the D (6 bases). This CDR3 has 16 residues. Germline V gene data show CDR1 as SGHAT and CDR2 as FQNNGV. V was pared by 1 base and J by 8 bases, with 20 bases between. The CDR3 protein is CASSLVFGGVYTEAFF. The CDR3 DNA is TGTGCCAGCAGCTTAGTGTTTGGGGGCGTCTATACCGAAGCTTTCTTT. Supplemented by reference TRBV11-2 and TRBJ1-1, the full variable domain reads EAGVAQSPRYKIIEKRQSVAFWCNPISGHATLYWYQQILGQGPKLLIQFQNNGVVDDSQLPKDRFSAERLKGVDSTLKIQPAKLEDSAVYLCASSLVFGGVYTEAFFGQGTRLTVV.

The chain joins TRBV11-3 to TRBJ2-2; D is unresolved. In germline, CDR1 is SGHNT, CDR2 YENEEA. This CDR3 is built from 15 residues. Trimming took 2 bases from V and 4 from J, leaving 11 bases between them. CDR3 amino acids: CASSLLAVGTGELFF. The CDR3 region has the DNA TGTGCCAGCAGCTTATTAGCAGTAGGCACCGGGGAGCTGTTTTTT.

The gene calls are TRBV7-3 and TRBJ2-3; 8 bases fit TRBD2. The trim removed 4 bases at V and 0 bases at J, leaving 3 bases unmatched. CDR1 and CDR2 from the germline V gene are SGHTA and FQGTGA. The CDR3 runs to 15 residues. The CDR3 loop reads CASSSSGGSTDTQYF. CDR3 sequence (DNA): TGTGCCAGCAGCTCGAGCGGGGGTAGCACAGATACGCAGTATTTT.